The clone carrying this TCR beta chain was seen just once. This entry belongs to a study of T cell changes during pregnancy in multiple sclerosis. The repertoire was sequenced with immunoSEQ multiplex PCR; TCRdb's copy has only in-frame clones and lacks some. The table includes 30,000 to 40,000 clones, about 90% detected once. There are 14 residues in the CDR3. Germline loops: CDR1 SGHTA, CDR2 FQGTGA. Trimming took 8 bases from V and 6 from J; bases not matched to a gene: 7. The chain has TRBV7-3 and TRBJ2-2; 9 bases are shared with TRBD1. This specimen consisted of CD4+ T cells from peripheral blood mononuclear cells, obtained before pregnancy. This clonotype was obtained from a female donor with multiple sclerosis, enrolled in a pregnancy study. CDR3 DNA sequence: TGTGCCAGCTTGGACAGGGGAGACCCCGGGGAGCTGTTTTTT. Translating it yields CASLDRGDPGELFF.